The 29 T cell receptor beta chains listed next were all sequenced from one sample in a study of blood T cell repertoires in COVID-19. Profiled with immunoSEQ multiplex PCR; TCRdb holds only in-frame clones, not every one. The sample consists of some 170,000 clones, 70% to 90% of them appearing once. Sample: peripheral blood. The receptors were sampled from a human donor in a cohort sampled during active COVID-19.

This chain links TRBV5-6 with TRBJ2-2; 9 bases are shared with TRBD1. The CDR3 is 16 amino acids. CDR1 is SGHDT and CDR2 is YYEEEE in the germline V gene. The J segment lost 6 bases and the V segment lost 3 bases, leaving 9 bases of the junction unmatched. The CDR3 DNA reads TGTGCCAGCAGCTCGGACAGGGGAGGTTTCGCCGGGGAGCTGTTTTTT. Translation gives CASSSDRGGFAGELFF.

Only a few counts were recorded for this clone. The genes are TRBV7-9 and TRBJ2-5; a weak D match, TRBD2 (5 bases). The V and J ends lost 2 bases and 5 bases respectively, with 15 bases between them. The germline CDR1 and CDR2 sequences are SEHNR and FQNEAQ (reference sequence). This CDR3 region has 15 residues. The CDR3 region has the DNA TGTGCCAGCAGCTTAAGACTACCCTTTGGGGAGACCCAGTACTTC. This translates into CASSLRLPFGETQYF.

The gene calls are TRBV7-9 and TRBJ2-7, with 11 bases matching TRBD1. Germline V lookup: CDR1 SEHNR, CDR2 FQNEAQ (reference sequence). There are 15 residues in the CDR3. Trimming took 5 bases from V and 3 from J; bases not matched to a gene: 6. CDR3 in amino acids: CASSPGQGAFYEQYF. Here the CDR3 DNA reads TGTGCCAGCAGCCCCGGACAGGGGGCGTTCTACGAGCAGTACTTC.

The CDR3, as DNA: TGTGCCAGCAGCCCTCCGTTCAATCAGCCCCAGCATTTT. Protein: CASSPPFNQPQHF. The chain employs TRBV7-8 and TRBJ1-5; D remains unclear. CDR3 length: 13 residues. Trimming left V 5 bases short and J 3 bases short, with 8 bases between. The germline V gene has CDR1 SGHVS and CDR2 FQNEAQ.

This clone was detected ten times or more. At the DNA level, this CDR3 is encoded by other sequences in the same sample as well. The J gene is TRBJ2-5, the V gene TRBV27; D gene unclear. V was shortened by 4 bases and J by 1 base, with 7 bases between the two germline ends. The germline gives CDR1 MNHEY, CDR2 SMNVEV (reference sequence). The CDR3 loop spans 13 amino acids. The CDR3 loop is CASSSQFQETQYF. The DNA for the CDR3 is TGTGCCAGCAGTTCACAGTTCCAAGAGACCCAGTACTTC.

V and J are TRBV2 and TRBJ2-2, with D possibly being TRBD1 (5 bases). V was shortened by 4 bases and J by 1 base, with 13 bases between the two germline ends. In germline, CDR1 is SNHLY, CDR2 FYNNEI. The CDR3 runs 16 residues. The CDR3 loop reads CASSAQQVGNTGELFF. In nucleotides, the CDR3 is TGTGCCAGCAGTGCTCAACAGGTCGGGAACACCGGGGAGCTGTTTTTT.

V gene TRBV20-1 combines with J gene TRBJ2-3, with D tentatively TRBD1 (5 bases). The CDR3 spans 10 residues. The germline V gene encodes CDR1 DFQATT and CDR2 SNEGSKA (reference sequence). V lost 6 bases to trimming and J lost 8 bases, with 9 bases between them. CDR3 in DNA: TGCAGTGCCAACCAGGGTACGCAGTATTTT. Protein: CSANQGTQYF.

This chain uses TRBV19 with TRBJ2-5, with D unclear. The germline CDR1 and CDR2 sequences are LNHDA and SQIVND (reference sequence). The length of the CDR3 is 14 residues. Trimming cost V 4 bases and J 2 bases, with 11 bases left between them. DNA of the CDR3: TGTGCCAGTAGTAAAGCGATTATTCAAGAGACCCAGTACTTC. Amino acids: CASSKAIIQETQYF.

V and J are TRBV29-1 and TRBJ2-3, with TRBD1 as a possible D gene (6 bases). This CDR3 has 13 residues. With 7 bases removed from V and 2 bases from J, the gap between germline ends came to 13 bases. Per the germline V gene, CDR1 is SQVTM and CDR2 is ANQGSEA. The CDR3: CSAEGGFTDTQYF. As DNA, the CDR3 is TGCAGCGCCGAAGGGGGTTTCACAGATACGCAGTATTTT.

The chain couples TRBV18 to TRBJ1-5, with TRBD1 matching over 7 bases. The J segment lost 7 bases and the V segment lost 6 bases, leaving 6 bases of the junction unmatched. The germline V gene encodes CDR1 KGHSH and CDR2 LQKENI. The CDR3 covers 13 residues. CDR3 residues: CASSGQDGQPQHF. The CDR3 DNA reads as TGTGCCAGCTCCGGACAGGACGGGCAGCCCCAGCATTTT.

The chain combines TRBV7-8 with TRBJ1-5, with D maybe TRBD1 (5 bases). Deletions cut 4 bases from V and 3 bases from J, with 7 bases between. The CDR3 runs 13 residues. Germline V CDR1 and CDR2: SGHVS, FQNEAQ. The CDR3 nucleotides are TGTGCCAGCAGCTCAGGGTACAATCAGCCCCAGCATTTT. Protein: CASSSGYNQPQHF.

This clone came up a few times. The chain couples TRBV10-1 to TRBJ2-1, with 8 positions matching TRBD2. V shed 2 bases and J 13 bases; nucleotides not matched to a gene: 7. This CDR3 region has 13 residues. Germline lookup yields CDR1 WNHNN and CDR2 SYGVQD (reference sequence). DNA for the CDR3: TGCGCCAGCAGTGAGACGGGGGGGACCCTACAGTTCTTC. It specifies CASSETGGTLQFF.

This clone was recorded many times. The gene calls are TRBV25-1 and TRBJ2-7; tentatively, D is TRBD1 (6 bases). V lost 8 bases and J lost 5, with 16 bases in between. The V gene's germline CDR1 is MGHDK and CDR2 SYGVNS. The CDR3 totals 13 residues. CDR3: CASRDLGAHEQYF. The CDR3 DNA sequence: TGTGCCAGCCGCGATTTGGGGGCCCACGAGCAGTACTTC.

V usage is TRBV29-1 and J usage is TRBJ1-2, with TRBD1 matching over 7 bases. The CDR3 sequence is 13 residues long. The J segment lost 7 bases and the V segment lost 4 bases, leaving 9 bases of the junction unmatched. The V gene's germline CDR1 is SQVTM and CDR2 ANQGSEA. The chain's CDR3 is CSVGDSKTIGYTF. CDR3 DNA sequence: TGCAGCGTTGGGGACAGCAAGACTATTGGCTACACCTTC.

This chain uses TRBV6-5 with TRBJ1-1; D is ambiguous. Germline V gene data show CDR1 as MNHEY and CDR2 as SVGAGI. CDR3 length: 13 amino acids. The germline V and J ends were trimmed by 7 bases and 5 bases, with 14 bases remaining between them. The CDR3 sequence is CASIDTGITEAFF. CDR3 nucleotide sequence: TGTGCCAGCATAGATACGGGGATAACTGAAGCTTTCTTT.

The rearrangement links TRBV5-5 to TRBJ2-7, with D possibly matching TRBD1 (6 bases). CDR3 length: 15 residues. V was clipped by 1 base and J by 2 bases, with 13 bases between them. CDR1 and CDR2 from the germline V gene are SGHKS and YYEKEE (reference sequence). The DNA for the CDR3 is TGTGCCAGCAGCTTGTATACGACAGGCGCCTACGAGCAGTACTTC. Translation: CASSLYTTGAYEQYF. Looking up the rest from reference TRBV5-5 and TRBJ2-7 gives the full variable domain: DAGVTQSPTHLIKTRGQQVTLRCSPISGHKSVSWYQQVLGQGPQFIFQYYEKEERGRGNFPDRFSARQFPNYSSELNVNALLLGDSALYLCASSLYTTGAYEQYFGPGTRLTVT.

V and J are TRBV3-1 (or the pseudogene TRBV3-2) and TRBJ1-4; maybe TRBD1 (6 bases). CDR3 length: 13 amino acids. V gave up 7 bases and J gave up 7 bases, with 13 bases separating them. Per germline, CDR1 LGHDT and CDR2 YNNKEL (reference sequence). The CDR3 region has the DNA TGTGCCAGCACTACAGGGCTCTCTGAAAAACTGTTTTTT. The encoded protein is CASTTGLSEKLFF.

The chain has TRBV7-8 and TRBJ2-7, with 7 positions matching TRBD1. V shed 3 bases, J shed 3 bases, and the junction held 5 bases outside the gene matches. From germline, CDR1 is SGHVS and CDR2 FQNEAQ. The CDR3 runs to 14 residues. The CDR3 spells CASSFSSGGYEQYF. The CDR3 nucleotides are TGTGCCAGCAGCTTTTCGTCAGGGGGCTACGAGCAGTACTTC.

V is TRBV27 and J is TRBJ1-5, with 8 positions matching TRBD1. Germline loops: CDR1 MNHEY, CDR2 SMNVEV (reference sequence). This CDR3 region has 15 residues. Trimming removed 2 bases from V and 5 bases from J; junction bases left unmatched: 5. The CDR3 loop is CASSLRPGGDQPQHF. The CDR3 DNA sequence: TGTGCCAGCAGTTTACGACCAGGGGGCGATCAGCCCCAGCATTTT.

This clone is a singleton in its sample. This chain connects TRBV28 to TRBJ2-2; no firm D call. Germline CDR1 and CDR2: MDHEN and SYDVKM. V lost 5 bases to trimming and J lost 4 bases, with 8 bases between them. The CDR3 extends over 13 amino acids. The CDR3 coding sequence is TGTGCCAGCAGTATTAGTGTCACCGGGGAGCTGTTTTTT. Translated, it gives CASSISVTGELFF. Supplemented by reference TRBV28 and TRBJ2-2, the full variable domain reads DVKVTQSSRYLVKRTGEKVFLECVQDMDHENMFWYRQDPGLGLRLIYFSYDVKMKEKGDIPEGYSVSREKKERFSLILESASTNQTSMYLCASSISVTGELFFGEGSRLTVL.

V usage is TRBV7-8 and J usage is TRBJ2-1, with D tentatively TRBD2 (7 bases). V was shortened by 6 bases and J by 9 bases, with 24 bases between the two germline ends. The CDR3 contains 16 residues. The germline gives CDR1 SGHVS, CDR2 FQNEAQ. The CDR3 DNA reads TGTGCCAGCAGTTATCGAGGGGGGAGGGCCGGTAGTGAGCAGTTCTTC. Protein product: CASSYRGGRAGSEQFF.

This clone was seen only a few times. The chain joins TRBV18 to TRBJ2-3; perhaps TRBD2 as D (6 bases). The CDR3 contains 16 residues. Germline V gives CDR1 KGHSH, CDR2 LQKENI. The V gene lost 0 bases and the J gene lost 2 bases, with 12 bases spanning the gap. The CDR3 DNA is TGTGCCAGCTCACCACCCGCGCGGGGCTACACAGATACGCAGTATTTT. Amino acids: CASSPPARGYTDTQYF.

V is TRBV6-2 or TRBV6-3 and J is TRBJ2-1, with 10 bases aligning to TRBD2. Germline loops: CDR1 MNHEY, CDR2 SVGEGT. The CDR3 consists of 17 residues. V trimming: 0 bases; J trimming: 4 bases; junction bases outside the gene matches: 6. The CDR3 bases are TGTGCCAGCAGTTACTCTCCAACTAGCGGGGTATACAATGAGCAGTTCTTC. Its protein product is CASSYSPTSGVYNEQFF.

This rearrangement joins TRBV10-1 to TRBJ2-7; D may be TRBD1 (5 bases). CDR1 and CDR2 (germline): WNHNN, SYGVQD (reference sequence). The CDR3 loop spans 18 amino acids. V gave up 3 bases and J gave up 0 bases, with 21 bases separating them. This CDR3 reads CASSDRVLRQHSSYEQYF. For the CDR3, the DNA is TGCGCCAGCAGTGATAGAGTTCTGCGACAGCATTCCTCCTACGAGCAGTACTTC.

This clone is a singleton in its sample. The chain employs TRBV10-2 and TRBJ2-5, with a weak D call TRBD2 (5 bases). Trimming took 2 bases from V and 5 from J, leaving 12 bases between them. This CDR3 comprises 14 residues. In germline, CDR1 is WSHSY, CDR2 SAAADI. The CDR3 is CASSEVGAWETQYF. In DNA, the CDR3 is TGCGCCAGCAGTGAGGTGGGAGCTTGGGAGACCCAGTACTTC.

The J gene is TRBJ1-2, the V gene TRBV18, with D maybe TRBD1 (6 bases). CDR1 KGHSH and CDR2 LQKENI come from the germline V gene. Trimming left V 2 bases short and J 4 bases short, with 8 bases between. The CDR3 sequence is 13 residues long. The CDR3 is CASSPGGRYGYTF. CDR3 in DNA: TGTGCCAGCTCACCAGGGGGCCGCTATGGCTACACCTTC.

This chain links TRBV7-9 with TRBJ2-5; D is unclear. Trimming took off 5 bases at V and 5 bases at J, with 15 bases between the two ends. The germline V gene encodes CDR1 SEHNR and CDR2 FQNEAQ (reference sequence). CDR3 size: 14 residues. The CDR3 DNA follows: TGTGCCAGCAGCAAGACACAATTGACGGAGACCCAGTACTTC. Translating gives CASSKTQLTETQYF.

J is TRBJ2-4 and V is TRBV7-9; the match to TRBD1 covers 7 bases. V shed 3 bases and J 12 bases; nucleotides not matched to a gene: 5. This CDR3 contains 12 residues. CDR1 is SEHNR and CDR2 is FQNEAQ in the germline V gene (reference sequence). The CDR3 DNA sequence: TGTGCCAGCAGCTTCGAAACAGGGGATCAGTACTTC. Protein product: CASSFETGDQYF.

The chain uses TRBV6-2 or TRBV6-3 and TRBJ2-7; D is possibly TRBD2 (5 bases). The CDR3 covers 15 residues. Germline V gene data show CDR1 as MNHEY and CDR2 as SVGEGT. V shed 4 bases and J shed 2 bases, with 15 bases lying between them. CDR3 protein: CASSSLGRITYEQYF. CDR3 sequence (DNA): TGTGCCAGCAGTTCCTTGGGGAGAATAACCTACGAGCAGTACTTC.